This section outlines one T cell receptor (beta chain) sequence together with its context. Its specificity is not known. Germline trimming cut 1 base from V and 4 bases from J; bases unmatched to any gene: 5. The germline V gene has CDR1 SEHNR and CDR2 FQNEAQ (reference sequence). The CDR3 is 15 residues long. The sample is drawn from a study of T cell responses to AZD1222 COVID-19 vaccine. Study outcomes and limitations: Only after the peak T cell response were repertoires sampled.

Only in-frame clones appear in the TCRdb table, and some are missing; sequencing was by immunoSEQ multiplex PCR. This sample has 120,000 or so clones, with 88% found just once. This sequence was found in an adult in good health. Sequenced material: peripheral blood, taken on day 0 of MenACWY control vaccination. The chain uses TRBV7-9 and TRBJ2-7; 9 bases line up with TRBD2. This CDR3 is CASSLGASGAYEQYF. The CDR3 DNA reads TGTGCCAGCAGCTTAGGAGCTAGCGGGGCGTACGAGCAGTACTTC. The entire variable domain, with the rest obtained from reference TRBV7-9 and TRBJ2-7, is as follows: DTGVSQNPRHKITKRGQNVTFRCDPISEHNRLYWYRQTLGQGPEFLTYFQNEAQLEKSRLLSDRFSAERPKGSFSTLEIQRTEQGDSAMYLCASSLGASGAYEQYFGPGTRLTVT.